This section outlines one TCR beta chain sequence together with its context. As yet, its antigen is unknown. During colonoscopy, one to two rectal pinch biopsies were collected. Trimming took off 4 bases at V and 2 bases at J, with 13 bases between the two ends. The CDR3 runs to 15 residues. The germline CDR1 and CDR2 sequences are SGHRS and YFSETQ. The sample originates from a study of pediatric ulcerative colitis. Regarding the study as a whole: Repertoires came from total lymphocyte DNA, so rare subsets like regulatory T cells may be missed. Acute severe colitis showed lower rectal diversity from clonal expansions.

Samples were sequenced at Survey level, maximum 500,000 reads. Generated by immunoSEQ multiplex PCR, the TCRdb table keeps only in-frame clones and is missing some. The sample gives tens of thousands of clones, around four fifths of which show up once; about 0.74% is in the top ten. V gene TRBV5-1 combines with J gene TRBJ2-1; no definite D call. The receptor's source is a boy between 10 and 17 years old with moderate ulcerative colitis. The sequenced sample consisted of gut tissue. Here the CDR3 DNA reads TGCGCCAGCAGCCCCCGCGTAGGTGCCTACAATGAGCAGTTCTTC. This codes for CASSPRVGAYNEQFF.